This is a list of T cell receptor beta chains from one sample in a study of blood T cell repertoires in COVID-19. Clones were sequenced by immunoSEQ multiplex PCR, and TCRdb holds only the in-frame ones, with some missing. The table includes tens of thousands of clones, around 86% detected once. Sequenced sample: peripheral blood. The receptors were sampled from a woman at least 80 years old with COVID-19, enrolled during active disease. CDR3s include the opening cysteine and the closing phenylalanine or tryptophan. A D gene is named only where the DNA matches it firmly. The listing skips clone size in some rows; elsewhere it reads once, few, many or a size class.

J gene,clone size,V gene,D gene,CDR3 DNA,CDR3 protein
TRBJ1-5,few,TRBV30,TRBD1,TGTGCCTGGAGTGGGCCCCAGGGGGTAAGCAATCAGCCCCAGCATTTT,CAWSGPQGVSNQPQHF
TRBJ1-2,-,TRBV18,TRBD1,TGTGCCAGCTCACCATTCGGACAGGGGGCGCAAAAAGGCTATGGCTACACCTTC,CASSPFGQGAQKGYGYTF
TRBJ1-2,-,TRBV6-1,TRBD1,TGTGCCAGCAGTGAGCCGGGACAGTCAAACTATGGCTACACCTTC,CASSEPGQSNYGYTF
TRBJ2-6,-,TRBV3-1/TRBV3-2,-,TGTGCCAGCAGCCAAAGTGTGCAGGGCTCTGGGGCCAACGTCCTGACTTTC,CASSQSVQGSGANVLTF
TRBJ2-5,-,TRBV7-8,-,TGTGCCAGCAGCGCCGACAGTGGGGAATCGGAGACCCAGTACTTC,CASSADSGESETQYF
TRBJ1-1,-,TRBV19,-,TGTGCCAGTAGTAGGGCCCTCCGCGAAGCTTTCTTT,CASSRALREAFF
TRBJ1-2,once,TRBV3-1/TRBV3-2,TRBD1,TGTGCCAGCAGCCGGCAACAGGGGTTCTATGGCTACACCTTC,CASSRQQGFYGYTF
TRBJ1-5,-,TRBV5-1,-,TGCGCCAGCAGCTTGAGACCTTTATCAACAGGGAATCAGCCCCAGCATTTT,CASSLRPLSTGNQPQHF
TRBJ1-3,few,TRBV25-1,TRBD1,TGTGCCAGCAGTGAATTACAGGGGAAAGGTGGAAACACCATATATTTT,CASSELQGKGGNTIYF
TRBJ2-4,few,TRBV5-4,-,TGTGCCAGCACCTTCGGGGGAGATTGGGACATTCAGTACTTC,CASTFGGDWDIQYF
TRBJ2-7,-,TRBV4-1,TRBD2,TGCGCCAGCAGCGCAACAATGACTAGCGGGAATAGGTCCTACGAGCAGTACTTC,CASSATMTSGNRSYEQYF
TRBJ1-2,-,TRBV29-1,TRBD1,TGCAGCGGACAGGGGGCGGGGGACTATGGCTACACCTTC,CSGQGAGDYGYTF
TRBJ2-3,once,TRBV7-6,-,TGTGCCAGCATTTATCCAGATACGCAGTATTTT,CASIYPDTQYF
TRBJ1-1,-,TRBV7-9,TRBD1,TGTGCCAGCATCCTTAGTGGCAGGGGGGTGAACACTGAAGCTTTCTTT,CASILSGRGVNTEAFF
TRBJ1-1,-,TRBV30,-,TGTGCCTGGAGTATGTTCAGGGAACGAGCTTTCTTT,CAWSMFRERAFF
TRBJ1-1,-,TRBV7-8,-,TGTGCCAGCAGCTTAGGCGGAACGAGCACTGAAGCTTTCTTT,CASSLGGTSTEAFF
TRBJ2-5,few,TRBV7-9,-,TGTGCCAGCAGCTTACCGGAGGGGGGGAAGACCCAGTACTTC,CASSLPEGGKTQYF
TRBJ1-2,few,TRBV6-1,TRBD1,TGTGCCAGCAGTGGGGGGTCTGGACAGGGGTTGAACTATGGCTACACCTTC,CASSGGSGQGLNYGYTF
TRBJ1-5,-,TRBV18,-,TGTGCCAGCTCACCCGCCGAGGGGGGCAATCAGCCCCAGCATTTT,CASSPAEGGNQPQHF
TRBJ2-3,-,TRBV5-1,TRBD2,TGCGCCAGCAGCTTGAGGCTAGCGGAGGGCACAGATACGCAGTATTTT,CASSLRLAEGTDTQYF